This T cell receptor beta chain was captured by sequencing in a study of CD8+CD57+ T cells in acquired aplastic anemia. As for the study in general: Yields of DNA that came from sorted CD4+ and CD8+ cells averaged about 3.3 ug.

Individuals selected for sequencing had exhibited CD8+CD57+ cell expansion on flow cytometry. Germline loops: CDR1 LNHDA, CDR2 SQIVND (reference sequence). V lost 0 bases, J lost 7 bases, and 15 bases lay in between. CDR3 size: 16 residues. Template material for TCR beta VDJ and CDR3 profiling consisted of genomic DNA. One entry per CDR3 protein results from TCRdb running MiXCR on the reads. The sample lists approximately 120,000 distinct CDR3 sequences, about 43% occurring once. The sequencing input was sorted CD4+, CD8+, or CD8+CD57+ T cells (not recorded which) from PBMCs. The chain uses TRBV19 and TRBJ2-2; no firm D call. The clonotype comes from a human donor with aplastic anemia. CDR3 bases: TGTGCCAGTAGTATAGATAGAGGAACGTTCGGCGGGGAGCTGTTTTTT. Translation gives CASSIDRGTFGGELFF.